Presented here are 14 T cell receptor beta chains from one specimen sequenced in a study of blood T cell repertoires in COVID-19. Generated by immunoSEQ multiplex PCR, the TCRdb table keeps only in-frame clones and is missing some. The table records about 200,000 clones, 83% of them present only once. Sequenced input: PBMCs or T cells enriched from blood (not recorded which). These receptors were obtained from a woman between 45 and 60 years old who had been exposed to COVID-19.

The V gene is TRBV5-4, the J gene TRBJ2-1, with 10 bases fitting TRBD2. V lost 1 base, J lost 1 base, and 5 bases stayed unmatched. There are 17 residues in the CDR3. Germline assignment: CDR1 SGHNT and CDR2 YYREEE (reference sequence). The CDR3 region has the DNA TGTGCCAGCAGCTTGATTAGCGGGGGGAGGTCCTACAATGAGCAGTTCTTC. It translates to CASSLISGGRSYNEQFF.

With regard to this clone: The sample holds other DNA sequences that translate to the same CDR3. The V call is TRBV9, the J call TRBJ1-1; 8 bases map to TRBD1. Germline V gene sequence: CDR1 SGDLS, CDR2 YYNGEE. The CDR3 has 15 residues. Trimming at V came to 4 bases and at J to 1 base, leaving 6 bases not matched to a gene. CDR3 coding DNA: TGTGCCAGCAGCCCGCGACAGGGGCAGAACACTGAAGCTTTCTTT. Encoded protein: CASSPRQGQNTEAFF.

V and J are TRBV19 and TRBJ1-1; D perhaps matches TRBD1 (5 bases). The V and J ends lost 5 bases and 3 bases respectively, with 13 bases between them. The CDR3 has 14 amino acids. The V gene's germline CDR1 is LNHDA and CDR2 SQIVND (reference sequence). The CDR3 DNA follows: TGTGCCAGTAGTTTCGGGTGGGGGGACACTGAAGCTTTCTTT. The encoded protein is CASSFGWGDTEAFF.

This clone appeared many times. The chain joins TRBV2 to TRBJ2-3; the D is unclear. Germline-derived CDR1 and CDR2 are SNHLY and FYNNEI. Trimming removed 3 bases from V and 2 bases from J, with 9 bases in between. The CDR3 loop spans 14 amino acids. In DNA form, the CDR3 reads TGTGCCAGCAGTGACCTTGGCACCACAGATACGCAGTATTTT. Translation gives CASSDLGTTDTQYF.

The chain has TRBV19 and TRBJ2-1; 7 bases are a match to TRBD2. Germline assignment: CDR1 LNHDA and CDR2 SQIVND (reference sequence). V was clipped by 7 bases and J by 5 bases; unmatched bases: 5. This CDR3 has 13 residues. CDR3 DNA sequence: TGTGCCAGTAAAGGGACTACCCACAATGAGCAGTTCTTC. This sequence encodes CASKGTTHNEQFF.

The V call is TRBV27, the J call TRBJ2-1; 9 bases are shared with TRBD1. CDR3 size: 14 residues. Losses at the gene ends were 3 bases for V and 7 bases for J; bases not matched to a gene: 4. Germline assignment: CDR1 MNHEY and CDR2 SMNVEV (reference sequence). In DNA form, the CDR3 reads TGTGCCAGCAGTTTCGGGACAGGGAATAATGAGCAGTTCTTC. It translates to CASSFGTGNNEQFF.

This clone has only a few counts. The chain is built from TRBV10-3 and TRBJ1-1; D might be TRBD1 (5 bases). Looked up from germline, CDR1 is ENHRY and CDR2 is SYGVKD. Trimming took 7 bases from V and 3 from J, leaving 12 bases between them. The CDR3 length is 13 residues. The CDR3 coding sequence is TGTGCCATCACAGGCCAAGGGGACACTGAAGCTTTCTTT. This codes for CAITGQGDTEAFF.

This chain uses TRBV6-1 with TRBJ1-6, with 8 bases matching TRBD1. Germline loops: CDR1 MNHNS, CDR2 SASEGT. J was trimmed by 3 bases and V by 2 bases; bases with no gene match: 12. The CDR3 is 19 amino acids. CDR3 in amino acids: CASSERFDRGRNYNSPLHF. The DNA for the CDR3 is TGTGCCAGCAGTGAAAGGTTTGACAGGGGAAGGAACTATAATTCACCCCTCCACTTT.

The genes are TRBV11-2 and TRBJ2-5; tentative D call: TRBD2 (5 bases). Germline V CDR1 and CDR2: SGHAT, FQNNGV. V lost 3 bases to trimming and J lost 5 bases, with 10 bases between them. This CDR3 contains 13 residues. The CDR3 sequence is CASSFGLTETQYF. The CDR3 coding sequence is TGTGCCAGCAGCTTCGGACTCACGGAGACCCAGTACTTC.

This clone was observed once. The rearrangement links TRBV10-1 to TRBJ2-1; 13 positions agree with TRBD2. The CDR3 consists of 17 residues. With V trimmed by 3 bases and J by 9 bases, 11 bases remained unmatched. In germline, CDR1 is WNHNN, CDR2 SYGVQD (reference sequence). The CDR3 loop is CASSELGTSGVGPEQFF. The CDR3 nucleotides are TGCGCCAGCAGTGAATTGGGGACTAGCGGGGTTGGGCCTGAGCAGTTCTTC.

This chain joins TRBV5-1 and TRBJ1-6; 9 positions match TRBD1. Germline assignment: CDR1 SGHRS and CDR2 YFSETQ. The trim removed 0 bases at V and 9 bases at J, leaving 4 bases unmatched. The CDR3 consists of 15 residues. Here the CDR3 reads CASSLDGQGSSPLHF. The CDR3 DNA reads as TGCGCCAGCAGCTTGGACGGACAGGGGAGTTCACCCCTCCACTTT.

This sequence joins TRBV28 and TRBJ1-6; D is unclear. Trimming shortened V by 6 bases and J by 6 bases, and 6 bases separated the two germline ends. This CDR3 has 12 residues. In germline, CDR1 is MDHEN, CDR2 SYDVKM. CDR3 sequence: CASRLTNSPLHF. The CDR3 nucleotides are TGTGCCAGCAGACTCACTAATTCACCCCTCCACTTT.

In this sample, this clone turned up once. The chain has TRBV2 and TRBJ2-7, with D unresolved. CDR3 size: 13 residues. The V gene lost 1 base and the J gene lost 6 bases, with 10 bases spanning the gap. The germline gives CDR1 SNHLY, CDR2 FYNNEI. CDR3 coding DNA: TGTGCCAGCAGTGAAGACTACCGGCCCGAGCAGTACTTC. Protein product: CASSEDYRPEQYF.

Note on this clone: The sample has other DNA sequences that encode this CDR3 too. The chain is built from TRBV5-1 and TRBJ1-1; D ambiguous. The germline V gene encodes CDR1 SGHRS and CDR2 YFSETQ. Trimming took off 4 bases at V and 1 base at J, with 5 bases between the two ends. The CDR3 has 12 amino acids. CDR3 region: CASSPGNTEAFF. The CDR3 DNA follows: TGCGCCAGCAGCCCAGGGAACACTGAAGCTTTCTTT.